These T cell receptor beta chains were read from a single sample in a study of identical twins. MiXCR, run by TCRdb on the 5' RACE reads, gives a single entry per CDR3 protein. The table includes approximately 470,000 distinct CDR3 sequences, more than 13% detected once. The same sample was also studied in work on yellow fever vaccine responses in identical twins.

Sequenced input: CD4+ T cells sorted from blood. The source is a young woman in good health. The conserved cysteine and the conserved F or W are not part of the CDR3 here. Fields, in order: CDR3 protein, J gene, D gene, V gene. D genes are given only for firm matches.

CDR3 protein: ASSLGPAGGQEETQY; J gene: TRBJ2-5; D gene: TRBD2; V gene: TRBV7-9
CDR3 protein: SAPDRIYGYT; J gene: TRBJ1-2; D gene: .; V gene: TRBV29-1
CDR3 protein: SAPDSIQETQY; J gene: TRBJ2-5; D gene: .; V gene: TRBV20-1
CDR3 protein: ASSLELAEETQY; J gene: TRBJ2-5; D gene: TRBD2; V gene: TRBV5-4
CDR3 protein: ASSRQLQNTGELF; J gene: TRBJ2-2; D gene: .; V gene: TRBV7-2
CDR3 protein: ASSQTVPDTQY; J gene: TRBJ2-3; D gene: .; V gene: TRBV4-2
CDR3 protein: AMAPRRAGGRDEQF; J gene: TRBJ2-1; D gene: TRBD2; V gene: TRBV10-3
CDR3 protein: ASSAPGLTYGYT; J gene: TRBJ1-2; D gene: .; V gene: TRBV7-8
CDR3 protein: ASSKGGAETQY; J gene: TRBJ2-5; D gene: .; V gene: TRBV19
CDR3 protein: ASSTGSNNEQF; J gene: TRBJ2-1; D gene: .; V gene: TRBV5-1
CDR3 protein: ASSQVTGSYYEQY; J gene: TRBJ2-7; D gene: .; V gene: TRBV3-1
CDR3 protein: ASSLAAAGTASYNEQF; J gene: TRBJ2-1; D gene: .; V gene: TRBV7-7
CDR3 protein: ASSLGQGGGQPQH; J gene: TRBJ1-5; D gene: .; V gene: TRBV7-6
CDR3 protein: ASRVGLNNEQF; J gene: TRBJ2-1; D gene: .; V gene: TRBV2
CDR3 protein: ASSWRGGEAF; J gene: TRBJ1-1; D gene: .; V gene: TRBV5-6
CDR3 protein: ASSPRTSVYEQY; J gene: TRBJ2-7; D gene: TRBD2; V gene: TRBV2
CDR3 protein: ASKPGGTGELF; J gene: TRBJ2-2; D gene: TRBD2; V gene: TRBV6-2/TRBV6-3
CDR3 protein: ASSPSGEAYEQY; J gene: TRBJ2-7; D gene: TRBD2; V gene: TRBV5-1
CDR3 protein: ASSMGGSYNEQF; J gene: TRBJ2-1; D gene: .; V gene: TRBV11-3
CDR3 protein: ASSPNLPYGYT; J gene: TRBJ1-2; D gene: .; V gene: TRBV12-3/TRBV12-4
CDR3 protein: ASSYVTASGGLYNEQF; J gene: TRBJ2-1; D gene: TRBD2; V gene: TRBV5-1
CDR3 protein: ASSPTGGFNEQY; J gene: TRBJ2-7; D gene: TRBD1; V gene: TRBV19
CDR3 protein: ASSQDYGSYEQY; J gene: TRBJ2-7; D gene: .; V gene: TRBV3-1
CDR3 protein: ASSLMGKLVGIQY; J gene: TRBJ2-4; D gene: .; V gene: TRBV7-2
CDR3 protein: ASSGHGELF; J gene: TRBJ2-2; D gene: .; V gene: TRBV6-2/TRBV6-3
CDR3 protein: ASSLANRDHQPQH; J gene: TRBJ1-5; D gene: .; V gene: TRBV7-9
CDR3 protein: ASSFTGATSNQPQH; J gene: TRBJ1-5; D gene: TRBD1; V gene: TRBV7-9
CDR3 protein: ASSRTRGSYGYT; J gene: TRBJ1-2; D gene: .; V gene: TRBV5-1
CDR3 protein: ASSLQADTQY; J gene: TRBJ2-3; D gene: .; V gene: TRBV2
CDR3 protein: ASSSWPGTDTQY; J gene: TRBJ2-3; D gene: .; V gene: TRBV6-2/TRBV6-3
CDR3 protein: ASSPILRQGNYGYT; J gene: TRBJ1-2; D gene: TRBD1; V gene: TRBV3-1
CDR3 protein: ASSQTLAGATDTQY; J gene: TRBJ2-3; D gene: TRBD2; V gene: TRBV4-3
CDR3 protein: ASSSQGAGANVLT; J gene: TRBJ2-6; D gene: TRBD1; V gene: TRBV28
CDR3 protein: ASSRTGDTEAF; J gene: TRBJ1-1; D gene: TRBD1; V gene: TRBV18
CDR3 protein: SARNPQGWSSPGPEAF; J gene: TRBJ1-1; D gene: .; V gene: TRBV20-1
CDR3 protein: ASSQFDARTSGRSTDTQY; J gene: TRBJ2-3; D gene: TRBD2; V gene: TRBV23-1
CDR3 protein: SVKALAGYNEQF; J gene: TRBJ2-1; D gene: TRBD2; V gene: TRBV29-1
CDR3 protein: ASSFGQAPAYEQY; J gene: TRBJ2-7; D gene: TRBD1; V gene: TRBV7-2
CDR3 protein: ASSLSTLAGETTQY; J gene: TRBJ2-3; D gene: TRBD2; V gene: TRBV7-6
CDR3 protein: AISEPPGLAVLSYEQY; J gene: TRBJ2-7; D gene: TRBD2; V gene: TRBV10-3
CDR3 protein: ASRANRGSNTDTQY; J gene: TRBJ2-3; D gene: TRBD1; V gene: TRBV7-2
CDR3 protein: ASNLTATGRDHEQY; J gene: TRBJ2-7; D gene: .; V gene: TRBV12-3/TRBV12-4
CDR3 protein: ARRYEQY; J gene: TRBJ2-7; D gene: .; V gene: TRBV27
CDR3 protein: ASRRDNQPQH; J gene: TRBJ1-5; D gene: .; V gene: TRBV27
CDR3 protein: ARHGRSAGELF; J gene: TRBJ2-2; D gene: .; V gene: TRBV10-1
CDR3 protein: ASSPQGQVHTDTQY; J gene: TRBJ2-3; D gene: TRBD1; V gene: TRBV27
CDR3 protein: SASLISAGAPSRTQY; J gene: TRBJ2-5; D gene: TRBD2; V gene: TRBV20-1
CDR3 protein: ASSRAGPSTDTQY; J gene: TRBJ2-3; D gene: .; V gene: TRBV18
CDR3 protein: ASSYAETGGYGYT; J gene: TRBJ1-2; D gene: TRBD1; V gene: TRBV6-5
CDR3 protein: ASSPQGRVYEQY; J gene: TRBJ2-7; D gene: TRBD1; V gene: TRBV5-1
CDR3 protein: ASSLFPGGVRYEQY; J gene: TRBJ2-7; D gene: TRBD1; V gene: TRBV7-9
CDR3 protein: ASSVAPPLAVNTDTQY; J gene: TRBJ2-3; D gene: TRBD2; V gene: TRBV9
CDR3 protein: ASTPRTSVDTQY; J gene: TRBJ2-3; D gene: TRBD2; V gene: TRBV7-9
CDR3 protein: ASSWGLADEQY; J gene: TRBJ2-7; D gene: TRBD2; V gene: TRBV7-2
CDR3 protein: ASSLERGPTDTQY; J gene: TRBJ2-3; D gene: .; V gene: TRBV11-2
CDR3 protein: ASSLGQPQY; J gene: TRBJ2-5; D gene: .; V gene: TRBV7-2
CDR3 protein: ASSYSRWGSNTDTQY; J gene: TRBJ2-3; D gene: .; V gene: TRBV6-5
CDR3 protein: ASSFWTSGRAGEQF; J gene: TRBJ2-1; D gene: TRBD2; V gene: TRBV5-6
CDR3 protein: ASSERQDRGLVF; J gene: TRBJ2-2; D gene: .; V gene: TRBV9